This entry lists 13 T cell receptor beta chains sequenced from one sample in a study of blood T cell repertoires in COVID-19. Sequencing was performed with immunoSEQ multiplex PCR; in TCRdb, only in-frame clones are kept and a portion is missing. Of 250,000 to 300,000 clones listed, approximately 85% are singletons. Sequenced material: PBMCs or T cells enriched from blood (not recorded which). These receptors were collected from a woman between 25 and 40 years old who had recovered from COVID-19.

The chain is built from TRBV28 and TRBJ2-3, with D possibly matching TRBD2 (6 bases). The CDR3 extends over 13 amino acids. V lost 6 bases and J lost 5, with 12 bases in between. CDR1 and CDR2 from the germline V gene are MDHEN and SYDVKM. Here the CDR3 reads CASRLSGVDTQYF. The CDR3 bases are TGTGCCAGCAGGCTATCGGGGGTAGATACGCAGTATTTT.

This chain uses TRBV7-2 with TRBJ1-1, with D unclear. Germline V gene lookup returns CDR1 SGHTA and CDR2 FQGNSA. The CDR3 covers 13 residues. V shed 10 bases and J shed 7 bases, with 19 bases lying between them. The CDR3 coding sequence is TGTGCCACGGAAAAGAGAGGAAAGTTTGAAGCTTTCTTT. This gives the protein CATEKRGKFEAFF. Full variable domain (remainder filled in from reference TRBV7-2 and TRBJ1-1): GAGVSQSPSNKVTEKGKDVELRCDPISGHTALYWYRQSLGQGLEFLIYFQGNSAPDKSGLPSDRFSAERTGGSVSTLTIQRTQQEDSAVYLCATEKRGKFEAFFGQGTRLTVV.

The chain links TRBV12-3 or TRBV12-4 to TRBJ1-1; D unresolved. The CDR3 runs to 13 residues. The V end lost 2 bases, the J end lost 6 bases, and 10 bases lay between the germline ends. The CDR3 here is CASSLPGRPEAFF. CDR3 nucleotides: TGTGCCAGCAGTTTACCCGGGAGGCCTGAAGCTTTCTTT.

The chain joins TRBV10-2 to TRBJ1-1, with D possibly being TRBD1 (5 bases). V lost 8 bases and J lost 0, with 10 bases in between. In germline, CDR1 is WSHSY, CDR2 SAAADI. CDR3 size: 13 residues. CDR3 sequence reads: CASQDTLNTEAFF. Written as DNA, the CDR3 is TGCGCCAGCCAGGACACCCTGAACACTGAAGCTTTCTTT.

The chain combines TRBV20-1 with TRBJ2-1; D remains ambiguous. V was shortened by 6 bases and J by 9 bases, with 12 bases between the two germline ends. The CDR3 runs to 11 residues. CDR1 and CDR2 from the germline V gene are DFQATT and SNEGSKA (reference sequence). CDR3 residues: CSAARATEQFF. The CDR3 coding sequence is TGCAGTGCCGCGCGAGCTACTGAGCAGTTCTTC.

The V gene is TRBV18, the J gene TRBJ2-7, with D maybe TRBD1 (7 bases). V was clipped by 6 bases and J by 4 bases, with 16 bases between them. This CDR3 is built from 14 residues. Germline loops: CDR1 KGHSH, CDR2 LQKENI. The CDR3 sequence: CASSPKQGRYEQYF. Written as DNA, the CDR3 is TGTGCCAGCTCTCCTAAACAGGGGAGGTACGAGCAGTACTTC.

This clone was recorded only once. The gene calls are TRBV11-3 and TRBJ1-1, with D maybe TRBD1 (5 bases). The CDR3 consists of 14 residues. V was trimmed by 7 bases and J by 8 bases, leaving 20 bases between them. The V gene's germline CDR1 is SGHNT and CDR2 YENEEA. CDR3 region: CASTPGRRSGEAFF. The CDR3 DNA reads TGTGCCAGCACTCCGGGACGCCGTAGCGGCGAAGCTTTCTTT.

J is TRBJ1-4 and V is TRBV7-2; 7 bases agree with TRBD1. V gave up 5 bases and J gave up 6 bases; unmatched junction bases: 18. The CDR3 totals 18 residues. Germline lookup yields CDR1 SGHTA and CDR2 FQGNSA. This chain's CDR3 is CASSLVKGARGRDEKLFF. The CDR3 region has the DNA TGTGCCAGCAGCCTTGTAAAGGGGGCGCGGGGTAGGGATGAAAAACTGTTTTTT.

The chain links TRBV5-6 to TRBJ2-7; 10 bases are shared with TRBD1. The V gene end was trimmed by 3 bases and the J gene end by 7 bases; junction bases not matched to a gene: 16. Per germline, CDR1 SGHDT and CDR2 YYEEEE. CDR3 length equals 17 residues. The CDR3 loop reads CASSSGRDRGSPREQYF. CDR3 DNA sequence: TGTGCCAGCAGCTCGGGCCGGGACAGGGGCTCACCTCGGGAGCAGTACTTC.

The chain links TRBV7-9 to TRBJ2-3, with TRBD2 identical over 9 bases. Germline assignment: CDR1 SEHNR and CDR2 FQNEAQ (reference sequence). The V gene end was trimmed by 7 bases and the J gene end by 3 bases; junction bases not matched to a gene: 11. CDR3 length equals 16 residues. The CDR3 sequence is CASISRGLAGTDTQYF. In DNA, the CDR3 is TGTGCCAGCATTTCGAGGGGGCTAGCGGGAACAGATACGCAGTATTTT.

V and J are TRBV28 and TRBJ1-2, with TRBD1 matching over 8 bases. Germline CDR1 and CDR2: MDHEN and SYDVKM. The CDR3 is 14 amino acids. V lost 2 bases and J lost 3; bases outside the gene matches: 2. The CDR3 spells CASSLNRGDYGYTF. CDR3 nucleotide sequence: TGTGCCAGCAGTTTAAACAGGGGGGACTATGGCTACACCTTC.

In this sample, this clone turned up once. The gene calls are TRBV4-1 and TRBJ1-6; no firm D call. Germline CDR1 MGHRA, CDR2 YSYEKL. The CDR3 runs 16 residues. V lost 2 bases and J 8 bases, leaving 16 bases between the germline ends. CDR3 loop: CASSQLPGPGDSPLHF. CDR3 nucleotides: TGCGCCAGCAGCCAACTCCCGGGTCCGGGAGATTCACCCCTCCACTTT.

The chain couples TRBV5-1 to TRBJ1-2; TRBD1 is a possible D gene (6 bases). This CDR3 is built from 15 residues. Germline V lookup: CDR1 SGHRS, CDR2 YFSETQ. Trimming shortened V by 2 bases and J by 4 bases, and 15 bases separated the two germline ends. The DNA of the CDR3 is TGCGCCAGCAGCTTCGAGGGGGGGCTCGGCTATGGCTACACCTTC. It translates to CASSFEGGLGYGYTF.